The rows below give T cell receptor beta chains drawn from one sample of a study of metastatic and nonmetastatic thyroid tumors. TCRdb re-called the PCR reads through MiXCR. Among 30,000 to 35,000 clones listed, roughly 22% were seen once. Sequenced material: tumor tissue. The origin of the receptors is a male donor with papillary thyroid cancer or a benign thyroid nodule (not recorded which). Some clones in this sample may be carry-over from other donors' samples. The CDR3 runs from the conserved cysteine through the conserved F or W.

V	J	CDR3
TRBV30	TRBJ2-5	CAWRAQGAVETQYF
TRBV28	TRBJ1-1	CASSVTAEAFF
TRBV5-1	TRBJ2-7	CASSFGPGQGINEQYF
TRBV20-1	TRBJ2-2	CSARIPRAVGDLFF
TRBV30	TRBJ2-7	CAWSHRGGLAGREQYF
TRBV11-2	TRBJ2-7	CASSLLHGVTYEQYF
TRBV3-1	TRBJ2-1	CASGQSGRAINEQFF
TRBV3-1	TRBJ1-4	CASSHPGDATNEKLFF
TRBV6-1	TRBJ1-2	CASSPSVQLRCYTF
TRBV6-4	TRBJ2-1	CASSDSGEAYNEQFF
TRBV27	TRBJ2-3	CASSPRTWRTDTQYF
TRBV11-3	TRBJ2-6	CASSLKTGGAGGANVLTF
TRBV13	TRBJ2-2	CASSKGLGIAGGGSTGELFF
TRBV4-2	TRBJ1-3	CASSQLTGPGSGNTIYF
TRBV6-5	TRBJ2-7	CASSSGTSGREQYF
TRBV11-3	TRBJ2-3	CASSFHGTDTQYF
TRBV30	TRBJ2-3	CAWSRGTDTQYF
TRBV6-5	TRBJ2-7	CASSYGTSGLEQYF
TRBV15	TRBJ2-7	CATRAGRGGRGMVYEQYF
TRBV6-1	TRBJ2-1	CASLASSYNEQFF
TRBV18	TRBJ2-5	CASSQVEETQYF
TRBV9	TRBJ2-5	CASSAMGEETQYF
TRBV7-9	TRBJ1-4	CASSSPDKDRVDEKLFF
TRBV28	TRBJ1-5	CASSQGSQPQHF
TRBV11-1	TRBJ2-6	CASSQDRTRSGANVLTF
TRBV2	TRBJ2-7	CASSERGRGFF
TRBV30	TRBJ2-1	CAWSVFSGSYNEQFF
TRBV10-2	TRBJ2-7	CASSESIPSGDYEQYF
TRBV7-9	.	CASSLMGQWRETQYF
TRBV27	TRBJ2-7	CASSQGHEQYF
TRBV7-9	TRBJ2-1	CASSSKDEGFF
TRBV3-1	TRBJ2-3	CASSPEALRRTDTQYF
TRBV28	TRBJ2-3	CASSLSSGTDTQYF
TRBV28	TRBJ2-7	CASSFKLGGSSYEQYF
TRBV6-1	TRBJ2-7	CASSESTIPYEQYF
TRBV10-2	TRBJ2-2	CASNRAGDTGELFF
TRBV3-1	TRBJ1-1	CASSQEITALMNTEAFF
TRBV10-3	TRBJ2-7	CAISEWRGRHEQYF